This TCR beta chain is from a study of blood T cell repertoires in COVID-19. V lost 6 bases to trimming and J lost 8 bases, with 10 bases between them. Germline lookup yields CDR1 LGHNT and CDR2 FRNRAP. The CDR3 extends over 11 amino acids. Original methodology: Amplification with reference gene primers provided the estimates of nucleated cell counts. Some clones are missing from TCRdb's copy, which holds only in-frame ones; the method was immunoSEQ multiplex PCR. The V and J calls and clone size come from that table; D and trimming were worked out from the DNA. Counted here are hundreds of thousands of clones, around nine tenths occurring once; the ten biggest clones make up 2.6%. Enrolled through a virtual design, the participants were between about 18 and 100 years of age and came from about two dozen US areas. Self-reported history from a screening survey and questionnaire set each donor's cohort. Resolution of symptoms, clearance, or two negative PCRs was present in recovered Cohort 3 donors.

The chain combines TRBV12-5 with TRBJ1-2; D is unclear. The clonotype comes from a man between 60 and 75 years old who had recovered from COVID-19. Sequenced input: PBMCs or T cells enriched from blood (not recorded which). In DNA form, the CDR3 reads TGTGCTAGTGGAACTGCTTGGGGCTACACCTTC. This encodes CASGTAWGYTF.